The 4 T cell receptor beta chains reported below all come from one sample, sequenced in a study of siplizumab effects on memory and regulatory T cells. Measured with immunoSEQ multiplex PCR; TCRdb has only the in-frame clones, and not every one. The profile shows more than 70,000 clones, more than 85% of them singletons. Sequenced material: CD8+ T cells sorted from blood. The receptors originated from a human donor in good health.

V usage is TRBV6-6 and J usage is TRBJ2-2; D ambiguous. CDR1 and CDR2 (germline): MNHNY, SVGAGI (reference sequence). The CDR3 sequence is 12 residues long. The V gene lost 6 bases and the J gene lost 4 bases, with 6 bases spanning the gap. CDR3 DNA: TGTGCCAGCAGCCTGGGCACCGGGGAGCTGTTTTTT. It codes for CASSLGTGELFF.

The chain links TRBV13 to TRBJ2-7, with no clear D. CDR3 length equals 12 residues. The V gene lost 5 bases and the J gene lost 0 bases, with 5 bases spanning the gap. The V gene's germline CDR1 is PRHDT and CDR2 FYEKMQ (reference sequence). The CDR3 DNA reads as TGTGCCAGCAGCCCTCACTCCTACGAGCAGTACTTC. It codes for CASSPHSYEQYF. Complete variable domain (other parts from reference TRBV13 and TRBJ2-7): AAGVIQSPRHLIKEKRETATLKCYPIPRHDTVYWYQQGPGQDPQFLISFYEKMQSDKGSIPDRFSAQQFSDYHSELNMSSLELGDSALYFCASSPHSYEQYFGPGTRLTVT.

This chain links TRBV29-1 with TRBJ1-3; maybe TRBD1 (6 bases). From germline, CDR1 is SQVTM and CDR2 ANQGSEA. The CDR3 runs 12 residues. V was clipped by 3 bases and J by 4 bases, with 7 bases between them. The CDR3 protein is CSVERGGNTIYF. CDR3 sequence (DNA): TGCAGCGTTGAGAGGGGGGGAAACACCATATATTTT.

The chain links TRBV14 to TRBJ2-2, with TRBD2 as a possible D gene (5 bases). The germline CDR1 and CDR2 sequences are SGHDN and FVKESK. With 0 bases removed from V and 3 bases from J, the gap between germline ends came to 11 bases. The CDR3 loop spans 16 amino acids. The CDR3 coding sequence is TGTGCCAGCAGCCAAGAGGCTAGCCATTACACCGGGGAGCTGTTTTTT. It translates to CASSQEASHYTGELFF.